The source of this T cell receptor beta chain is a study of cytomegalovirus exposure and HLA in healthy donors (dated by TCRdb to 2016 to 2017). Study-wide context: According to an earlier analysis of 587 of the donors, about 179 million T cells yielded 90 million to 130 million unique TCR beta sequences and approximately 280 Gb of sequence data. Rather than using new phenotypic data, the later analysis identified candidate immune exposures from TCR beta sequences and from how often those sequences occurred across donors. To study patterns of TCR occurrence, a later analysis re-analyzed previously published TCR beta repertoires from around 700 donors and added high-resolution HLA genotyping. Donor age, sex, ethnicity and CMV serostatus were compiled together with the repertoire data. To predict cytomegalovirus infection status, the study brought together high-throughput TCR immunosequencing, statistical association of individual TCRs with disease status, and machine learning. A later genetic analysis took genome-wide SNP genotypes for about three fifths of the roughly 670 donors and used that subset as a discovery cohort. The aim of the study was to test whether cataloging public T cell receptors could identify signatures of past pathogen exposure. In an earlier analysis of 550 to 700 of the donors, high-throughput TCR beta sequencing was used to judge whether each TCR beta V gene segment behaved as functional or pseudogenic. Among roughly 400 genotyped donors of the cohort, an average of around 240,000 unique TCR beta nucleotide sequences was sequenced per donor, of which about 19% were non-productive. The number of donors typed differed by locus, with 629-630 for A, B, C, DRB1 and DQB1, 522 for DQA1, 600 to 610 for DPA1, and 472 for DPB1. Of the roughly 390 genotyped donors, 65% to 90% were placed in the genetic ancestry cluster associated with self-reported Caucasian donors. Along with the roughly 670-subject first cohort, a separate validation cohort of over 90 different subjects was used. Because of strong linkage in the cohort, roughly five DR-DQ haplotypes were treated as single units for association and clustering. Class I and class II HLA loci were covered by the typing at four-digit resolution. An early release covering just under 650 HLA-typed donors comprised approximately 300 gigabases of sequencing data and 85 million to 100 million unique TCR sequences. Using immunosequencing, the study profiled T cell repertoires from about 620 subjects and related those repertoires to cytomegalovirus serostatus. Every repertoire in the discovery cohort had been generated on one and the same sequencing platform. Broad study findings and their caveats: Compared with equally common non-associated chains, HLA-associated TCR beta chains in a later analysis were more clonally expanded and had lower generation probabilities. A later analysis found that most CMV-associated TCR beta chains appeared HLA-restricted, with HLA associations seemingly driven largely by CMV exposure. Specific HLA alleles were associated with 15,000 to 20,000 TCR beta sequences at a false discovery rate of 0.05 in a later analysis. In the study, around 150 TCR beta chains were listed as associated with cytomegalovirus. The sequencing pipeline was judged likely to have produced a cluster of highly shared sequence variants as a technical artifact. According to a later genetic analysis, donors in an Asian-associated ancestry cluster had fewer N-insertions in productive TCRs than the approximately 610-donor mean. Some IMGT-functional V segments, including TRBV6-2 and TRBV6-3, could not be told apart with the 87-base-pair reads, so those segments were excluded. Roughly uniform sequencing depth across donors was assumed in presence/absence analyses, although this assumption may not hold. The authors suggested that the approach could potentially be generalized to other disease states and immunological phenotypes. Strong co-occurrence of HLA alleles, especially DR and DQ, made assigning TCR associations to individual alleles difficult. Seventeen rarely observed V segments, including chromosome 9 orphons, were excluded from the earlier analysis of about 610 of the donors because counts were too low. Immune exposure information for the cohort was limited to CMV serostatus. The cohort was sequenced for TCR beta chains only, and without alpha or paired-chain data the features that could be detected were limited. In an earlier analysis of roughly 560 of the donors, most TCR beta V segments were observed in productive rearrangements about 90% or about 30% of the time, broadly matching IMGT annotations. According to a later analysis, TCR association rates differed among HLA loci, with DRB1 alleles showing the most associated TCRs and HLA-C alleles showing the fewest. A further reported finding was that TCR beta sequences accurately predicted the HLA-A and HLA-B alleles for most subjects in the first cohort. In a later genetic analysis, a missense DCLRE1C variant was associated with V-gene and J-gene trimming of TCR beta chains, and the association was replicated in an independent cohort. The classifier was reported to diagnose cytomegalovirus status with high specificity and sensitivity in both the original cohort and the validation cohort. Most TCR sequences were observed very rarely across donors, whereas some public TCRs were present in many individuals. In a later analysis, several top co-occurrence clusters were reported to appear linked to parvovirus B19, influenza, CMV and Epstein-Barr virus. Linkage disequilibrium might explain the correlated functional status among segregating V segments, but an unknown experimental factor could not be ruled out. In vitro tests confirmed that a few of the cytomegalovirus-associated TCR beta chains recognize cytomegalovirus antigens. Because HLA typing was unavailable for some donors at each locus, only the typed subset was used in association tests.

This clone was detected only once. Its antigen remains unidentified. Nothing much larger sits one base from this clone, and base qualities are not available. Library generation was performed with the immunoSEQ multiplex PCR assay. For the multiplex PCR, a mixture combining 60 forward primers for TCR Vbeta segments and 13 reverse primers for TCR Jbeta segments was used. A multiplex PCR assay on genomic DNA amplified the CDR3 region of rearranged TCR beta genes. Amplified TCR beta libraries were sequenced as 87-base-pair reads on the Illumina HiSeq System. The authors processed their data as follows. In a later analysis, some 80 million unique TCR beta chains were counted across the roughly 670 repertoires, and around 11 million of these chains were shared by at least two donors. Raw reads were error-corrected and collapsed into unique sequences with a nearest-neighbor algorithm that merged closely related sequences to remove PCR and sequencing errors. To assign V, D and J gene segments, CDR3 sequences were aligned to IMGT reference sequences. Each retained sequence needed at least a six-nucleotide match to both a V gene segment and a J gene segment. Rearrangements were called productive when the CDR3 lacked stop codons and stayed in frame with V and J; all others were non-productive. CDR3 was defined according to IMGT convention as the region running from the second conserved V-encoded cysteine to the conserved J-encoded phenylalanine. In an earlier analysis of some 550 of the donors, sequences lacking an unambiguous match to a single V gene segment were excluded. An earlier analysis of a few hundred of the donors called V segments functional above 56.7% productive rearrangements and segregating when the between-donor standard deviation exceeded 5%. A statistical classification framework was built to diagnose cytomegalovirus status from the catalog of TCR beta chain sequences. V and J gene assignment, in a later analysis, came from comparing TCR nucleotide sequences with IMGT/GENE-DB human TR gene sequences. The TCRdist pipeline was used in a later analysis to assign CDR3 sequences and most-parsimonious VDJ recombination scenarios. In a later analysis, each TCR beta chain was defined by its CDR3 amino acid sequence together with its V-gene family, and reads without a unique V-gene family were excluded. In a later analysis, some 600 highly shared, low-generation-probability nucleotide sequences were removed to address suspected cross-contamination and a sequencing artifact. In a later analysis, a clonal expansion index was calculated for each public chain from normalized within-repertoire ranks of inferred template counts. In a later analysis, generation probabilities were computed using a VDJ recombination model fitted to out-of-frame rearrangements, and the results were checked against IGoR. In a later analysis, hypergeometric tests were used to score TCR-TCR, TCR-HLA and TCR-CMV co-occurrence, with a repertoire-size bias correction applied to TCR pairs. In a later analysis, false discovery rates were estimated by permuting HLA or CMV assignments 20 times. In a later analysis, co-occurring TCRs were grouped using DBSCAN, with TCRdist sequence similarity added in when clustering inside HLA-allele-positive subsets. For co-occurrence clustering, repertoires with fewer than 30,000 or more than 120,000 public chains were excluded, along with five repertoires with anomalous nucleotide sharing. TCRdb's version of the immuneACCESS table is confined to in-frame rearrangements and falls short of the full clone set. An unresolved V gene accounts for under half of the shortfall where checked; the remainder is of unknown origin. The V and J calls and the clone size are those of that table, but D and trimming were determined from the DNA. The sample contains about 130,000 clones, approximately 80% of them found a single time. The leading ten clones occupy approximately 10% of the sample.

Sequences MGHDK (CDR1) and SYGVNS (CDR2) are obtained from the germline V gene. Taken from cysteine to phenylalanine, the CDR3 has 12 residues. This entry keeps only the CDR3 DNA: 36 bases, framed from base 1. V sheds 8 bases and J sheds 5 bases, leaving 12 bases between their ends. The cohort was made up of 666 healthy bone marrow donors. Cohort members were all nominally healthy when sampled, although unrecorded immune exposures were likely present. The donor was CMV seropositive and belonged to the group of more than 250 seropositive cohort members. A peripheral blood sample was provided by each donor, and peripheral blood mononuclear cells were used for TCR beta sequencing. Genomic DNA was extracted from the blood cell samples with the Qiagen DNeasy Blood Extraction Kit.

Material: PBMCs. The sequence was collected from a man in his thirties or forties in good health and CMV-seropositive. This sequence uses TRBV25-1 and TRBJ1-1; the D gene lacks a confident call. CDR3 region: CASGKQLTEAFF. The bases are TGTGCCAGCGGCAAACAGCTTACTGAAGCTTTCTTT.